These T cell receptor beta chains were read from a single sample in a study of T cell changes during pregnancy in multiple sclerosis. TCRdb's copy holds only in-frame clones and misses some; the assay was immunoSEQ multiplex PCR. The sample has around 47,000 clones; around 92% are singletons. Sequenced material: CD8+ T cells from peripheral blood mononuclear cells, taken in the first trimester of pregnancy. These receptors were taken from a female donor with multiple sclerosis, enrolled in a pregnancy study. CDR3s include the opening cysteine and the closing phenylalanine or tryptophan. The order of the fields is CDR3 DNA, CDR3 protein, V gene, clone size, J gene, CDR3 length, D gene. The D gene is left open where the match is weak. Rows give clone size only sometimes, using once, few, many, or a class for an expanded clone.

TGTGCCACCATCGTTAGCGGGGGCCGGAATGAGCAGTTCTTC	CATIVSGGRNEQFF	TRBV15	NA	TRBJ2-1	14	TRBD2
TGTGCCAGCAGCCCTAAATCGGATGGCTACACCTTC	CASSPKSDGYTF	TRBV7-9	NA	TRBJ1-2	12	NA
TGTGCCAGCAGTTACTCCGGGACAAACTCCTACAATGAGCAGTTCTTC	CASSYSGTNSYNEQFF	TRBV27	NA	TRBJ2-1	16	NA
TGTGCCAGCAGCTTAGGGGGCCCTGAAGCTTTCTTT	CASSLGGPEAFF	TRBV7-9	NA	TRBJ1-1	12	NA
TGTGCCAGCAGCTTAAGCTTCATGTCCTACGAGCAGTACTTC	CASSLSFMSYEQYF	TRBV7-2	NA	TRBJ2-7	14	NA
TGTGCCAGCAGTGAAAGACAGGATTTGCCTTACAATGAGCAGTTCTTC	CASSERQDLPYNEQFF	TRBV6-1	NA	TRBJ2-1	16	NA
TGTGCCAGCAGTACCAGGGTTTTAAACACTGAAGCTTTCTTT	CASSTRVLNTEAFF	TRBV2	few	TRBJ1-1	14	NA
TGTGCCAGCAAACTAGCGAACTCCTACGAGCAGTACTTC	CASKLANSYEQYF	TRBV27	once	TRBJ2-7	13	TRBD2
TGTGCCAGCAGTGACCCACAGGCTCCCCGGGAAAAACTGTTTTTT	CASSDPQAPREKLFF	TRBV25-1	NA	TRBJ1-4	15	NA
TGTGCCAGCCGGACAGGGGATGGAAACACCATATATTTT	CASRTGDGNTIYF	TRBV7-9	NA	TRBJ1-3	13	TRBD1
TGTGCCAGCAGCTTAACGGGACAGCCCACCTACAATGAGCAGTTCTTC	CASSLTGQPTYNEQFF	TRBV7-3	NA	TRBJ2-1	16	TRBD1
TGTGCCACCCGGGGAGAGTACAATGAGCAGTTCTTC	CATRGEYNEQFF	TRBV2	NA	TRBJ2-1	12	NA
TGCGCCAGCAGCTTGGAGTCAGGGAGGTACGAGCAGTACTTC	CASSLESGRYEQYF	TRBV5-1	NA	TRBJ2-7	14	NA
TGTGCCAGCAGACCGGGGGAATATAGCAATCAGCCCCAGCATTTT	CASRPGEYSNQPQHF	TRBV2	NA	TRBJ1-5	15	NA
TGTGCCAGCAGCTTAGATGGGCGTGCACATGAGCAGTTCTTC	CASSLDGRAHEQFF	TRBV13	NA	TRBJ2-1	14	NA
TGTGCCAGCAGTTACGGGACAGGGTTCTATGGCTACACCTTC	CASSYGTGFYGYTF	TRBV28	NA	TRBJ1-2	14	TRBD1
TGTGCCAGCAGCTTAGGCCCCCGACAGGGGATAAATTCACCCCTCCACTTT	CASSLGPRQGINSPLHF	TRBV7-9	NA	TRBJ1-6	17	TRBD1
TGCGCCAGCGCCCTCGTCCAGGGGGCTGACAATGAGCAGTTCTTC	CASALVQGADNEQFF	TRBV4-1	NA	TRBJ2-1	15	TRBD1
TGTGCCAGCAGCTTTTCCGAGCGGGCTTACAATGAGCAGTTCTTC	CASSFSERAYNEQFF	TRBV7-9	NA	TRBJ2-1	15	NA
TGTGCCAGTACAGGAATCAACCCCTACGAGCAGTACTTC	CASTGINPYEQYF	TRBV19	few	TRBJ2-7	13	NA
TGTGCCAGCAGCTCGACAGGGGCAAACGGCTACACCTTC	CASSSTGANGYTF	TRBV5-4	NA	TRBJ1-2	13	TRBD1
TGTGCCAGCAGCCCCACAGGTTATAGCAATCAGCCCCAGCATTTT	CASSPTGYSNQPQHF	TRBV5-5	NA	TRBJ1-5	15	NA
TGTGCCAGCAGCCTTAGCGGGAGATACAATGAGCAGTTCTTC	CASSLSGRYNEQFF	TRBV11-2	once	TRBJ2-1	14	TRBD2
TGTGCCAGCAGTGAAGCGGAGACAGGTACTTTCTACGAGCAGTACTTC	CASSEAETGTFYEQYF	TRBV25-1	once	TRBJ2-7	16	NA
TGTGCCAGCAGTACCTCGATAGGGGTCCACGAGCAGTACTTC	CASSTSIGVHEQYF	TRBV27	NA	TRBJ2-7	14	NA
TGTGCCAGCAGTCTCGGACAGGGGAACACCGGGGAGCTGTTTTTT	CASSLGQGNTGELFF	TRBV28	NA	TRBJ2-2	15	TRBD1
TGTGCCAGCAGCCGGGCCCGGGGTACTGAAGCTTTCTTT	CASSRARGTEAFF	TRBV16	NA	TRBJ1-1	13	NA
TGCGCCAGCAGCCCGGGACAGAACGCGAACTATGGCTACACCTTC	CASSPGQNANYGYTF	TRBV4-1	once	TRBJ1-2	15	TRBD1
TGTGCCAGCAGCTTAGAAGCGTCTGCCAAAACAGATACGCAGTATTTT	CASSLEASAKTDTQYF	TRBV13	NA	TRBJ2-3	16	NA
TGTGCCAGCAGCTTAGAGCGACAGGGTTCCTACAATGAGCAGTTCTTC	CASSLERQGSYNEQFF	TRBV7-9	NA	TRBJ2-1	16	TRBD1
TGTGCCAGCAGCTTATACGGCGGGACGGACACTGAAGCTTTCTTT	CASSLYGGTDTEAFF	TRBV7-3	NA	TRBJ1-1	15	NA
TGTGCCAGCAGTTTTCTCAGCTCCTACGAGCAGTACTTC	CASSFLSSYEQYF	TRBV27	NA	TRBJ2-7	13	NA
TGCGCCAGCAGCTTGGGCGGGGGCCCCACCTACGAGCAGTACTTC	CASSLGGGPTYEQYF	TRBV5-1	NA	TRBJ2-7	15	NA
TGTGCCAGCAGTTTAACGGGGAGCGAGCAGTACTTC	CASSLTGSEQYF	TRBV27	NA	TRBJ2-7	12	NA
TGTGCCAGTAGTATAGATGTGGGGCGTCAGCCCCAGCATTTT	CASSIDVGRQPQHF	TRBV19	NA	TRBJ1-5	14	NA
TGTGCCAGCAGTTACGGGCAGGGCCCCTACGAGCAGTACTTC	CASSYGQGPYEQYF	TRBV6-5	NA	TRBJ2-7	14	NA
TGTGCCAGCAGCCCCTCAGCGAGCGCCGGGGAGCTGTTTTTT	CASSPSASAGELFF	TRBV4-2	NA	TRBJ2-2	14	NA